This T cell receptor beta chain was retrieved from a study of blood T cell repertoires in COVID-19 (dated by TCRdb to about 2020). General notes on the study: Collaborator samples came from the United States, Italy and Spain and covered acute and convalescent phases of COVID-19. The material from the prospective study consisted of cDNA or gDNA derived from T cells, B-cell-depleted T cells, or PBMCs. Deeply sampled blood TCRbeta repertoires from subjects exposed to, actively infected with, or recovered from COVID-19 were included in the dataset. The repertoires were released in a freely available public database meant as a resource for research on the immune response to SARS-CoV-2. Samples were obtained from the ongoing ImmuneRACE study (first 160 participants) and from approximately 1,200 subjects provided by 6 global collaborators. Nearly every sample came with metadata listing a de-identified subject ID, COVID-19 status, age in years and sex. Where available, HLA class I and class II types were obtained from metadata supplied by the sample provider rather than from assay-based typing.

Details on this clone: Its antigen is not yet known. Base quality data are lacking; no much larger clone is found one base away.

From cysteine to phenylalanine, the CDR3 is 16 amino acids long. Just the 48-base CDR3 DNA is kept, in frame starting at base 1. The germline V gene sets CDR1 to SGHRS and CDR2 to YFSETQ. V lost 4 bases and J lost 5 bases; the stretch between them is 19 bases long. TCRbeta CDR3 regions were amplified from genomic DNA using the immunoSEQ Assay, a bias-controlled multiplex PCR. As for the authors' bioinformatics: The number of nucleated cells in each sample was estimated by amplification of reference gene primers within the assay. To quantify the absolute abundance of each unique TCRbeta CDR3 rearrangement, sequence reads were collapsed and filtered. Productive Simpson clonality was computed per sample as the square root of Simpson's diversity index over productive rearrangements. TCRdb retrieved this table from immuneACCESS and kept in-frame rearrangements only. Not all clones are present; in checked studies, unresolved V genes account for under half, and no reason is known for the remainder. That table is the source of V, J and clone size, and D and trimming were worked out from the DNA. In this sample the table shows 150,000 to 200,000 clones, about 90% of which occur a single time. 0.95% to 1.5% of the sample is taken by the ten largest.

Enrolling through a virtual design, the prospective study's participants ranged in age from roughly 18 to 89 years and lived across 24 United States geographic areas. To assign participants to cohorts, the prospective study relied on clinical history that participants themselves reported in a screening survey and a study questionnaire. Each participant in the prospective study had whole blood, serum and a nasopharyngeal or oropharyngeal swab collected by mobile phlebotomists. Prospective study participants could optionally give additional blood draws and questionnaires over a roughly two-month period. Before DNA extraction, prospective study blood samples were shipped either frozen or at room temperature. The research as a whole found: How much clinical and demographic metadata was included differed by source and by participant, and the metadata was provided uncurated.

This clonotype originated in a human donor with acute COVID-19. The donor label of this sample is uncertain. Input material: PBMCs or T cells enriched from blood (not recorded which). The chain employs TRBV5-1 and TRBJ1-5; the D region possibly corresponds to TRBD1 (6 bases align). DNA sequence: TGCGCCAGCAGCCCCGGGACAAAAATAGGGGATCAGCCCCAGCATTTT. Protein translation: CASSPGTKIGDQPQHF.